One sample yielded the 29 T cell receptor beta chains listed below, sequenced in a study of beta chain features in type 1 diabetes. Broader study findings: Type 1 diabetes patients had TCRB CDR3s that were shorter (moderately but significantly so) in all four CD4+ subsets.

These receptors have no known antigen. The whole isolated RNA underwent reverse transcription, so sequencing captured expressed TCRB transcripts. Using immunoSEQ multiplex PCR, the repertoire was profiled, and TCRdb retains in-frame clones only, with some absent. The table shows roughly 130,000 clones, with roughly 15% occurring only once. The sample consisted of central memory CD4+ T cells from blood. The receptors were sampled from a man aged 25 to 45 with type 1 diabetes.

This clone was counted a few times. V gene TRBV7-2 combines with J gene TRBJ2-1, with D unresolved. The CDR3 totals 16 residues. V lost 2 bases and J lost 3, with 14 bases in between. Germline V CDR1 and CDR2: SGHTA, FQGNSA. This chain's CDR3 is CASSLRPRHVYNEQFF. The CDR3 DNA is TGTGCCAGCAGCTTAAGGCCGAGACACGTCTACAATGAGCAGTTCTTC.

This clone was detected only a few times. This chain joins TRBV7-8 and TRBJ2-1; D may be TRBD1 or TRBD2 (5 bases each). V dropped 6 bases and J dropped 2 bases, with 11 bases sitting between them. Germline CDR1 reads SGHVS; CDR2 reads FQNEAQ. This CDR3 has 14 residues. As DNA, the CDR3 is TGTGCCAGCAGGCCTCCGGGACCCTACAATGAGCAGTTCTTC. Its translation: CASRPPGPYNEQFF.

This clone came up a few times. In DNA form, the CDR3 reads TGTGCCAGCGGGTCAAGGGTTTCCTCCACCGGGGAGCTGTTTTTT. Translation gives CASGSRVSSTGELFF. This sequence joins TRBV7-2 and TRBJ2-2; D not certain. Trimming removed 8 bases at V and 4 bases at J, with 17 bases between. The CDR3 has 15 amino acids. CDR1 is SGHTA, CDR2 FQGNSA, per germline.

This clone was counted only a few times. The rearrangement uses TRBV19 and TRBJ2-1; tentative D call: TRBD1 (6 bases). Germline lookup yields CDR1 LNHDA and CDR2 SQIVND (reference sequence). Trimming cost V 5 bases and J 2 bases, with 13 bases left between them. The CDR3 is 15 residues long. As DNA, the CDR3 is TGTGCCAGTAGTCTTTGGACAGCTACCTACAATGAGCAGTTCTTC. This translates into CASSLWTATYNEQFF.

The chain is built from TRBV2 and TRBJ2-5, with D maybe TRBD2 (5 bases). The V and J ends lost 10 bases and 4 bases respectively, with 22 bases between them. The CDR3 totals 15 residues. Germline V CDR1 and CDR2: SNHLY, FYNNEI. CDR3 in amino acids: CAIPTRGQVGETQYF. The CDR3 DNA is TGTGCCATACCTACTAGAGGGCAGGTCGGAGAGACCCAGTACTTC.

The chain employs TRBV2 and TRBJ1-1; D remains ambiguous. From germline, CDR1 is SNHLY and CDR2 FYNNEI. The CDR3 totals 11 residues. V was clipped by 6 bases and J by 2 bases, with 4 bases between them. The CDR3 here is CASRANTEAFF. The DNA for the CDR3 is TGTGCCAGCAGGGCCAACACTGAAGCTTTCTTT.

J is TRBJ2-1 and V is TRBV5-6, with D perhaps TRBD2 (6 bases). This CDR3 comprises 15 residues. Germline loops: CDR1 SGHDT, CDR2 YYEEEE. Trimming cost V 2 bases and J 6 bases, with 15 bases left between them. CDR3 amino acids: CASSLGGQGGNEQFF. The CDR3 nucleotides read TGTGCCAGCAGCTTAGGTGGTCAGGGAGGCAATGAGCAGTTCTTC.

The J gene is TRBJ2-2, the V gene TRBV25-1; 9 positions agree with TRBD2. V lost 6 bases, J lost 5 bases, and 7 bases stayed unmatched. The CDR3 consists of 15 residues. The germline CDR1 and CDR2 sequences are MGHDK and SYGVNS. Written as DNA, the CDR3 is TGTGCCAGCAGGGGAGAGACTAGCGGTACCGGGGAGCTGTTTTTT. Encoded protein: CASRGETSGTGELFF.

This chain uses TRBV2 with TRBJ2-4, with D possibly being TRBD1 or TRBD2 (7 bases each). CDR1 and CDR2 from the germline V gene are SNHLY and FYNNEI. The CDR3 runs to 14 residues. V shed 8 bases and J shed 5 bases, with 16 bases lying between them. CDR3 bases: TGTGCCAGCCTCAAGGGAGGGGGCCAAAACATTCAGTACTTC. Translated, it gives CASLKGGGQNIQYF.

This clone was seen a few times. The chain employs TRBV5-6 and TRBJ2-5; no clear D gene. V shed 1 base and J shed 5 bases, with 6 bases lying between them. The V gene's germline CDR1 is SGHDT and CDR2 YYEEEE. The CDR3 is made up of 12 amino acids. CDR3 sequence: CASSLRRETQYF. The CDR3 DNA follows: TGTGCCAGCAGCTTGAGGCGCGAGACCCAGTACTTC.

The rearrangement joins TRBV9 to TRBJ2-5; D tentatively fits TRBD1 or TRBD2 (6 bases each). Germline V lookup: CDR1 SGDLS, CDR2 YYNGEE. CDR3 length: 13 residues. Trimming removed 0 bases at V and 11 bases at J, with 14 bases between. The CDR3 sequence is CASSVGSGGPQYF. The CDR3 DNA sequence: TGTGCCAGCAGCGTAGGATCCGGGGGCCCTCAGTACTTC.

The J gene is TRBJ1-5, the V gene TRBV2; D remains unclear. The CDR3 extends over 15 amino acids. The germline V gene encodes CDR1 SNHLY and CDR2 FYNNEI. V shed 5 bases and J shed 2 bases, with 13 bases lying between them. CDR3 coding DNA: TGTGCCAGCAGTCCTCCTAGCCAGCGCAATCAGCCCCAGCATTTT. This sequence encodes CASSPPSQRNQPQHF.

This clone was counted only a few times. The chain links TRBV7-2 to TRBJ2-1; 7 positions agree with TRBD2. Germline assignment: CDR1 SGHTA and CDR2 FQGNSA. The CDR3 covers 14 residues. V lost 5 bases to trimming and J lost 6 bases; unmatched junction nucleotides: 7. This chain's CDR3 is CASSTGLAANEQFF. The CDR3 bases are TGTGCCAGCAGCACGGGGCTAGCGGCCAATGAGCAGTTCTTC.

This clone has more than one count but fewer than ten. An end of the junction differs from the germline gene, which may be a read error. This chain connects TRBV5-6 to TRBJ2-5; D not certain. The CDR3 covers 13 residues. CDR1 is SGHDT, CDR2 YYEEEE, per germline. CDR3 bases: TGTGCCAGCACCTTGACCAACCAAGAGACCCAGTACTTC. Protein: CASTLTNQETQYF. Full variable domain (outside the CDR3, taken from reference TRBV5-6 and TRBJ2-5): DAGVTQSPTHLIKTRGQQVTLRCSPKSGHDTVSWYQQALGQGPQFIFQYYEEEERQRGNFPDRFSGHQFPNYSSELNVNALLLGDSALYLCASTLTNQETQYFGPGTRLLVL.

This clone was detected ten times or more. This sample also contains other DNA sequences that code for the same CDR3. The genes are TRBV29-1 and TRBJ2-1; D is possibly TRBD1 (6 bases). Trimming left V 6 bases short and J 2 bases short, with 14 bases between. The CDR3 runs 14 residues. Germline V gene sequence: CDR1 SQVTM, CDR2 ANQGSEA. In DNA form, the CDR3 reads TGCAGCGTCCGCGAACAGGGTGCCTACAATGAGCAGTTCTTC. It yields the protein CSVREQGAYNEQFF.

This clone appeared a few times. A much larger clonotype is one base distant, so this may be a read error. This chain connects TRBV29-1 to TRBJ2-7; D could derive from TRBD1 or TRBD2 (7 bases each). V gave up 6 bases and J gave up 6 bases, with 18 bases separating them. CDR1 SQVTM and CDR2 ANQGSEA come from the germline V gene. CDR3 length: 13 amino acids. CDR3 amino acids: CSVTRQGGGEQYF. DNA of the CDR3: TGCAGCGTAACTCGACAGGGAGGGGGCGAGCAGTACTTC.

This clone has just a few counts. This chain uses TRBV30 with TRBJ1-2; tentative D call: TRBD1 (5 bases). This CDR3 comprises 14 residues. Germline V gene lookup returns CDR1 GTSNPN and CDR2 SVGIG (reference sequence). Trimming removed 2 bases from V and 2 bases from J, with 12 bases in between. The CDR3 DNA is TGTGCCTGGAGTTGGGGGGAAACGAACTATGGCTACACCTTC. Residues: CAWSWGETNYGYTF.

This clone was detected a few times. The chain recombines TRBV7-9 with TRBJ1-6; D ambiguous. This CDR3 is 14 amino acids long. The germline V and J ends were trimmed by 5 bases and 9 bases, with 14 bases remaining between them. Germline-derived CDR1 and CDR2 are SEHNR and FQNEAQ (reference sequence). The CDR3 DNA is TGTGCCAGCAGCCCCATAGTCGGAGTTTCACCCCTCCACTTT. This encodes CASSPIVGVSPLHF. The complete variable domain, with remaining parts taken from reference TRBV7-9 and TRBJ1-6, reads DTGVSQNPRHKITKRGQNVTFRCDPISEHNRLYWYRQTLGQGPEFLTYFQNEAQLEKSRLLSDRFSAERPKGSFSTLEIQRTEQGDSAMYLCASSPIVGVSPLHFGNGTRLTVT.

This clone was observed a few times. The CDR3 region is CASSPGGETQYF. CDR3 bases: TGTGCCAGCAGCCCCGGAGGAGAGACCCAGTACTTC. The chain carries TRBV14 and TRBJ2-5, with D possibly TRBD2 on 5 matching bases. CDR1 is SGHDN, CDR2 FVKESK, per germline. V lost 4 bases to trimming and J lost 4 bases, with 7 bases between them. The CDR3 totals 12 residues. Supplemented by reference TRBV14 and TRBJ2-5, the full variable domain reads EAGVTQFPSHSVIEKGQTVTLRCDPISGHDNLYWYRRVMGKEIKFLLHFVKESKQDESGMPNNRFLAERTGGTYSTLKVQPAELEDSGVYFCASSPGGETQYFGPGTRLLVL.

This clone has only a few counts. A much larger clone lies one base from this, so it may be a read error. The gene calls are TRBV30 and TRBJ2-6; 9 nucleotides line up with TRBD1. CDR1 GTSNPN and CDR2 SVGIG come from the germline V gene (reference sequence). The length of the CDR3 is 15 residues. For the CDR3, the DNA is TGTGCCTCTCCTGCGGATTGGGACAGGGCTAACGTCCTGACTTTC. Protein product: CASPADWDRANVLTF.

The gene calls are TRBV5-1 and TRBJ2-5, with D unresolved. Germline loops: CDR1 SGHRS, CDR2 YFSETQ. The V and J ends lost 1 base and 3 bases respectively, with 7 bases between them. This CDR3 contains 13 residues. The CDR3 nucleotides are TGCGCCAGCAGCTTGTCCCGGAAAGAGACCCAGTACTTC. This sequence encodes CASSLSRKETQYF.

The V and J genes are TRBV15 and TRBJ2-5; D might be TRBD1 or TRBD2, each matching 6 bases. CDR1 is LNHNV and CDR2 is YYDKDF in the germline V gene (reference sequence). The CDR3 runs 17 residues. With 6 bases removed from V and 1 base from J, the gap between germline ends came to 21 bases. The CDR3 region has the DNA TGTGCCACCAGTCCGGGAAGGGGGGTCGGGTCCCAAGAGACCCAGTACTTC. Translating it yields CATSPGRGVGSQETQYF.

The chain has TRBV30 and TRBJ2-1, with unresolved D. V was pared by 4 bases and J by 4 bases, with 8 bases between. Germline CDR1 is GTSNPN and CDR2 is SVGIG (reference sequence). CDR3 length equals 12 residues. CDR3 in DNA: TGTGCCTGGAAAGGATCGTACAATGAGCAGTTCTTC. The encoded protein is CAWKGSYNEQFF. Complete variable domain (other parts from reference TRBV30 and TRBJ2-1): SQTIHQWPATLVQPVGSPLSLECTVEGTSNPNLYWYRQAAGRGLQLLFYSVGIGQISSEVPQNLSASRPQDRQFILSSKKLLLSDSGFYLCAWKGSYNEQFFGPGTRLTVL.

This clone was seen at least ten times. This chain connects TRBV9 to TRBJ2-3; unclear D gene. Germline V gives CDR1 SGDLS, CDR2 YYNGEE. Trimming cost V 2 bases and J 1 base, with 5 bases left between them. This CDR3 region has 13 residues. In DNA form, the CDR3 reads TGTGCCAGCAGCGTTGTGCGCACAGATACGCAGTATTTT. Amino acid sequence: CASSVVRTDTQYF.

This clone came up a few times. The gene calls are TRBV6-5 and TRBJ2-1; D might be TRBD1 (6 bases). CDR3 length: 16 amino acids. Deletions cut 4 bases from V and 0 bases from J, with 13 bases between. From germline, CDR1 is MNHEY and CDR2 SVGAGI. The CDR3 loop is CASSSAGTSSYNEQFF. The CDR3 bases are TGTGCCAGCAGTTCTGCCGGGACAAGCTCCTACAATGAGCAGTTCTTC.

Notes on this clone: One end of the junction varies from germline; a read error may be responsible. The same CDR3 also results from other DNA sequences found in this sample. This chain connects TRBV29-1 to TRBJ2-7, with 11 bases identical to TRBD1. The CDR3 is 13 residues long. The germline V gene encodes CDR1 SQVTM and CDR2 ANQGSEA. DNA for the CDR3: TGCAGCGTAGAAGGGACAGGGGGTTACGAGCAGTACTTC. Amino acid sequence: CSVEGTGGYEQYF.

The rearrangement uses TRBV9 and TRBJ2-2; D uncertain. The ends were cut back, 0 bases at V and 5 bases at J, with 5 bases in the middle. The CDR3 loop spans 13 amino acids. Germline CDR1 and CDR2: SGDLS and YYNGEE. This CDR3 reads CASSVEITGELFF. In DNA, the CDR3 is TGTGCCAGCAGCGTAGAAATAACCGGGGAGCTGTTTTTT.

This clone showed up just a few times. The chain combines TRBV7-2 with TRBJ2-4; D not resolved. Trimming shortened V by 2 bases and J by 0 bases, and 8 bases separated the two germline ends. Germline loops: CDR1 SGHTA, CDR2 FQGNSA. This CDR3 contains 15 residues. CDR3 residues: CASSLNLAAKNIQYF. The CDR3 DNA is TGTGCCAGCAGCTTAAACCTTGCAGCCAAAAACATTCAGTACTTC. The whole variable domain, remainder taken from reference TRBV7-2 and TRBJ2-4, is GAGVSQSPSNKVTEKGKDVELRCDPISGHTALYWYRQSLGQGLEFLIYFQGNSAPDKSGLPSDRFSAERTGGSVSTLTIQRTQQEDSAVYLCASSLNLAAKNIQYFGAGTRLSVL.

The gene calls are TRBV10-3 and TRBJ2-1, with a weak D call TRBD1 (6 bases). V was shortened by 6 bases and J by 4 bases, with 7 bases between the two germline ends. The CDR3 sequence is 12 residues long. Germline V gene sequence: CDR1 ENHRY, CDR2 SYGVKD. The CDR3 loop is CAIRDRYNEQFF. Written as DNA, the CDR3 is TGTGCCATCAGGGACAGATACAATGAGCAGTTCTTC.